The T cell receptor beta chain described here comes from a study of neurological immune-mediated disorders. The study, taken as a whole, reports: Patients with HTLV-1-associated myelopathy showed the most TCR clonal expansion. Those with multiple sclerosis showed the least, falling below healthy controls. None of the CDR3 amino acid sequences in expanded clones turned up in more than one subject, which points to private repertoires in all groups.

It was from 2 million PBMCs stored at -80 C that the unsorted libraries were obtained. One entry per CDR3 protein, called by TCRdb with MiXCR from the 5' RACE reads. The table includes under 70,000 distinct CDR3 sequences, 4% to 6% detected once. The V end was cut by 3 bases, the J end by 9 bases, with 12 bases between. Germline V gene lookup returns CDR1 SGHDT and CDR2 YYEEEE. This CDR3 has 12 amino acids. This clonotype occurred a few times. No antigen is known for it. The receptor was derived from a woman aged 25 to 39 with multiple sclerosis. V usage is TRBV5-6 and J usage is TRBJ2-5, with D perhaps TRBD1 or TRBD2 (6 bases each). Sequencing was carried out using PBMCs. The CDR3 protein is CASSSLGGPQYF. CDR3 in DNA: TGTGCCAGCAGCTCCCTCGGGGGCCCCCAGTACTTC.